A selection of T cell receptor beta chains follows, all from one sample in a study of blood T cells in healthy people across ages. TCRdb itself ran the 5' RACE reads through MiXCR, one entry per CDR3 protein. The repertoire consists of 700,000 to 900,000 distinct CDR3 sequences, with 20% to 30% occurring once and the leading ten covering under 3%. These records were also assigned to another study, of T cells of mothers and their children.

The sample comprised blood. These receptors all stem from a boy aged 5-17 years in good health. CDR3s include the opening cysteine and the closing phenylalanine or tryptophan. D genes are given only for firm matches. Size tells how often a clone was seen (once, few, many) or the class of an expanded clone, and some rows leave it out.

J,D,size,V,DNA,CDR3
TRBJ2-1,TRBD2,few,TRBV11-2,TGTGCCAGCAGCTTAGTAGTAGGGCGGGGGGGCCACAATGAGCAGTTCTTC,CASSLVVGRGGHNEQFF
TRBJ2-5,NA,few,TRBV12-3/TRBV12-4,TGTGCCAGCAAGCAGCGGAACCTCCAAGAGACCCAGTACTTC,CASKQRNLQETQYF
TRBJ2-1,NA,NA,TRBV9,TGTGCCAGCAGCGTAGGCGTTATGGAAAAAGAGCAGTTCTTC,CASSVGVMEKEQFF
TRBJ2-7,TRBD1,NA,TRBV20-1,TGCAGTGCTACGGGACAGGGAGAGTACGAGCAGTACTTC,CSATGQGEYEQYF
TRBJ2-1,TRBD2,few,TRBV29-1,TGCAGCGTTGCGGCCGGGACTAGCGGCCGGGGGCAGTTCTTC,CSVAAGTSGRGQFF
TRBJ2-7,NA,NA,TRBV19,TGTGCCAGTAGTACAGGGGCAGGCTACGAGCAGTACTTC,CASSTGAGYEQYF
TRBJ2-7,NA,few,TRBV20-1,TGCAGTGCTAGGGCAGTGGACGAGCAGTACTTC,CSARAVDEQYF
TRBJ2-7,NA,few,TRBV7-9,TGTGCCAGCAGCCCTGGGGGTGGCGGAAGATCCTACGAGCAGTACTTC,CASSPGGGGRSYEQYF
TRBJ2-5,NA,NA,TRBV20-1,TGCAGTGCTAGAGATACGTCAGAGACCCAGTACTTC,CSARDTSETQYF
TRBJ2-7,NA,NA,TRBV4-2,TGTGCCAGCAGCCAACTAGGGCACTACGAGCAGTACTTC,CASSQLGHYEQYF
TRBJ2-7,NA,few,TRBV27,TGTGCCAGCAGTCGTAAGGGGGGAGCGGGACTGAGCTATTACGAGCAGTACTTC,CASSRKGGAGLSYYEQYF
TRBJ2-7,TRBD2,NA,TRBV6-5,TGTGCCAGCAGTTACGTAGCGGGGGGCTCTCCGGGAGCGGAGCAGTACTTC,CASSYVAGGSPGAEQYF
TRBJ1-1,TRBD1,NA,TRBV6-6,TGTGCCAGCAGCCCTGGACAGGGGCACACTGAAGCTTTCTTT,CASSPGQGHTEAFF
TRBJ2-5,TRBD1,NA,TRBV2,TGTGCCAGCCGGGACAGGGCCGGGGAGACCCAGTACTTC,CASRDRAGETQYF
TRBJ2-5,NA,few,TRBV7-9,TGTGCCAGCAGCTCGGAGGGGGAAGAGACCCAGTACTTC,CASSSEGEETQYF
TRBJ1-5,TRBD1,NA,TRBV20-1,TGCAGTGCTTTTGGGACAGGGAGGGATCAGCCCCAGCATTTT,CSAFGTGRDQPQHF